A single TCR beta chain is shown here with its context. Its specificity is not known. The CDR3 contains 13 residues. Looked up from germline, CDR1 is SGHDT and CDR2 is YYEEEE. Trimming left V 6 bases short and J 0 bases short, with 9 bases between. This sample is part of a study of CD8+ T cells in alopecia areata. Study-wide results and limits: Normal skin's resident alphabeta T cells are also sequenced in scalp samples.

TCR sequencing used cDNA made by reverse transcription of extracted RNA. Assay used: immunoSEQ multiplex PCR; TCRdb lists only in-frame clones, some missing. Among some 120,000 clones listed, around 60% were seen once. This rearrangement joins TRBV5-6 to TRBJ2-5, with a possible D match to TRBD1 (6 bases). Source: CD4+ T cells sorted from blood, taken at week 0. This receptor was identified in a human donor with alopecia areata. CDR3 protein: CASTHRDQETQYF. The CDR3 region has the DNA TGTGCCAGCACCCACAGGGACCAAGAGACCCAGTACTTC.